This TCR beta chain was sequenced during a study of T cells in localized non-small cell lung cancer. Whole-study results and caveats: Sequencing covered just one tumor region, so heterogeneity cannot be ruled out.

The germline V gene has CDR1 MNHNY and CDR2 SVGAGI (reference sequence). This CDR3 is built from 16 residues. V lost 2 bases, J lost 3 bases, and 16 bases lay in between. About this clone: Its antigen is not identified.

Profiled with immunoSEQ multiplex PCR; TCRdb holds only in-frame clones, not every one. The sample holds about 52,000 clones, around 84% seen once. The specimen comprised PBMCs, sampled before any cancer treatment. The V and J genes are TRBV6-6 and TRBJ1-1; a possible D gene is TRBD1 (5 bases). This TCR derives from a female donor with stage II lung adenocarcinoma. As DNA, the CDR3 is TGTGCCAGCAGTTACGGGACTCCGACGGAGGACACTGAAGCTTTCTTT. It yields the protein CASSYGTPTEDTEAFF.